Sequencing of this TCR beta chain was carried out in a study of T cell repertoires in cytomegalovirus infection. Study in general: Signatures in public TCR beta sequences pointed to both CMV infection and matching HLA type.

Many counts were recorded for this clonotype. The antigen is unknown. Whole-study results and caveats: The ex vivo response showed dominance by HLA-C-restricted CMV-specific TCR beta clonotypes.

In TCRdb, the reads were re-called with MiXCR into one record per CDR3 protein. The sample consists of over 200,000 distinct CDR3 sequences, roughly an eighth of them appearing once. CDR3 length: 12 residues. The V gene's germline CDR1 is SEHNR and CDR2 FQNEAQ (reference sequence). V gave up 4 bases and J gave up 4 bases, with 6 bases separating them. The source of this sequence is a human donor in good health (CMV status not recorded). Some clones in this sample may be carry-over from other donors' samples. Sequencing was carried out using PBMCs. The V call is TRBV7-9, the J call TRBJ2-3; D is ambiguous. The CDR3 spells CASSSSADTQYF. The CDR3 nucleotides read TGTGCCAGCAGCTCCTCGGCAGATACGCAGTATTTT. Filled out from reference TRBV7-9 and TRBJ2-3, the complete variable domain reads DTGVSQNPRHKITKRGQNVTFRCDPISEHNRLYWYRQTLGQGPEFLTYFQNEAQLEKSRLLSDRFSAERPKGSFSTLEIQRTEQGDSAMYLCASSSSADTQYFGPGTRLTVL.